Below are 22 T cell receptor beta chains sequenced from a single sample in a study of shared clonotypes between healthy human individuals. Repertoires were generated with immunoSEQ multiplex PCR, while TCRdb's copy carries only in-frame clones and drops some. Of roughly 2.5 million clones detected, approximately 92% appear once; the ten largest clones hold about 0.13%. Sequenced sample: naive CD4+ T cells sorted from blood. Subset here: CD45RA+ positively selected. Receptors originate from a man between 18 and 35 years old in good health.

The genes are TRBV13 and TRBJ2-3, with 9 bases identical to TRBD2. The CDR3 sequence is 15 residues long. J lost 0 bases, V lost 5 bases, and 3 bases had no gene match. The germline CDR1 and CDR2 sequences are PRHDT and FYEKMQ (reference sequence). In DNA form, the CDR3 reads TGTGCCAGCAGCCGACTAGCGGAAAGCACAGATACGCAGTATTTT. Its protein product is CASSRLAESTDTQYF.

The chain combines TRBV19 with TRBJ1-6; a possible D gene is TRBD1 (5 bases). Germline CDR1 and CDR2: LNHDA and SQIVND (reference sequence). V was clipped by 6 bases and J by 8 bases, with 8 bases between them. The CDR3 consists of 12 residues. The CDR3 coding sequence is TGTGCCAGTAGGTTGGGGGATTCACCCCTCCACTTT. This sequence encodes CASRLGDSPLHF. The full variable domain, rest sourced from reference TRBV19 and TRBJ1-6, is DGGITQSPKYLFRKEGQNVTLSCEQNLNHDAMYWYRQDPGQGLRLIYYSQIVNDFQKGDIAEGYSVSREKKESFPLTVTSAQKNPTAFYLCASRLGDSPLHFGNGTRLTVT.

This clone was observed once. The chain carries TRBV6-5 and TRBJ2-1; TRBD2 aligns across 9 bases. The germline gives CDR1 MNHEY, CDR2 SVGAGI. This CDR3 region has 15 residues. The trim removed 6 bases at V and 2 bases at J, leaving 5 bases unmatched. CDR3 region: CASSSSGVTYNEQFF. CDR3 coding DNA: TGTGCCAGCAGCTCTAGCGGGGTGACCTACAATGAGCAGTTCTTC.

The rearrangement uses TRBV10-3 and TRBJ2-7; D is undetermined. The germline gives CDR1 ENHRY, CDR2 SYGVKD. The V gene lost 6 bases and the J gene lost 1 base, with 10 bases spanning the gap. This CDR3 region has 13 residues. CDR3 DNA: TGTGCCATCAGGACGGATAAATCCTACGAGCAGTACTTC. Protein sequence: CAIRTDKSYEQYF.

This CDR3 reads CASSGRDSASYEQYF. For the CDR3, the DNA is TGTGCCAGCAGTGGCCGGGACAGCGCATCCTACGAGCAGTACTTC. The V and J genes are TRBV6-1 and TRBJ2-7; 7 nucleotides line up with TRBD1. V shed 4 bases, J shed 1 base, and the junction held 7 bases outside the gene matches. CDR1 MNHNS and CDR2 SASEGT come from the germline V gene. The CDR3 covers 15 residues.

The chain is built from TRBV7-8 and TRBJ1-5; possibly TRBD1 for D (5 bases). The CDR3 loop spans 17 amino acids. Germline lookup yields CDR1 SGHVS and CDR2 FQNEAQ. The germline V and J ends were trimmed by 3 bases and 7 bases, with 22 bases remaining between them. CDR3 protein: CASSLGPGLILEQPQHF. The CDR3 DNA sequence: TGTGCCAGCAGCTTGGGGCCGGGACTTATTCTAGAACAGCCCCAGCATTTT.

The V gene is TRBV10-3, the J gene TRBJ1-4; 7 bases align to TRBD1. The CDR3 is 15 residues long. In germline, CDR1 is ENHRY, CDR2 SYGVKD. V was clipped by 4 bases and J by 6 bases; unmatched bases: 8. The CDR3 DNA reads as TGTGCCATCAGTGTTACAGGGGTCGGGGATGAAAAACTGTTTTTT. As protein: CAISVTGVGDEKLFF.

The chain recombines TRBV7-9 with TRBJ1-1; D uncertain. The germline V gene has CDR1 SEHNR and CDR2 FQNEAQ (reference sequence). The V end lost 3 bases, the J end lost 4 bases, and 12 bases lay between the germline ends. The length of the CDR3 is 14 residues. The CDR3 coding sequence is TGTGCCAGCAGCTTTATCCCCCGGGGCACTGAAGCTTTCTTT. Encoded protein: CASSFIPRGTEAFF.

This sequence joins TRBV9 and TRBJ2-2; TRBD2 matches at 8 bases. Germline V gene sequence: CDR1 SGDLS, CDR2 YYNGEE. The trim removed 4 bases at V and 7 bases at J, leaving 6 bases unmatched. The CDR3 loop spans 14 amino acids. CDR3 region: CASSSGRDNGELFF. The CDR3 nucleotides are TGTGCCAGCAGCTCCGGGAGGGATAACGGGGAGCTGTTTTTT.

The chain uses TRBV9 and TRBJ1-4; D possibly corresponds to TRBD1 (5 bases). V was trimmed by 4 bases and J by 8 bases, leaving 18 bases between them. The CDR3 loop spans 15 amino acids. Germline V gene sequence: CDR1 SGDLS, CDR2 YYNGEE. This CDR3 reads CASSLERGPREKLFF. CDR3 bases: TGTGCCAGCAGCCTAGAAAGGGGCCCGCGAGAAAAACTGTTTTTT.

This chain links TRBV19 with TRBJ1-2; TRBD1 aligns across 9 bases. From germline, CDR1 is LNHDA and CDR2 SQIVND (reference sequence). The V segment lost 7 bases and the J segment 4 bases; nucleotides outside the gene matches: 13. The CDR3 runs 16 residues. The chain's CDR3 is CASNQLTTGGVYGYTF. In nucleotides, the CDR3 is TGTGCCAGTAACCAACTTACGACAGGGGGTGTCTATGGCTACACCTTC.

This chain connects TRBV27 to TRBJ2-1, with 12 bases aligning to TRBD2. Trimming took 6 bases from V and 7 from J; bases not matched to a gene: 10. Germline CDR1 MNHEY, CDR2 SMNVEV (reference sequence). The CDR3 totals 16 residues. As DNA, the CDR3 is TGTGCCAGCAGGCCTAGCGGGAGGGTCCCTGGGAATGAGCAGTTCTTC. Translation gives CASRPSGRVPGNEQFF.

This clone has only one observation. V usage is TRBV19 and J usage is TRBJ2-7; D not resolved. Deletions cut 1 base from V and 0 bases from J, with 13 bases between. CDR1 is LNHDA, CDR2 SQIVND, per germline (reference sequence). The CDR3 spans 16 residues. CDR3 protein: CASSIGVGTYSYEQYF. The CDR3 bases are TGTGCCAGTAGTATAGGGGTTGGAACGTACTCCTACGAGCAGTACTTC.

CDR3 residues: CAWSRVSLTWGYTF. As DNA, the CDR3 is TGTGCCTGGAGTAGGGTCTCCCTGACCTGGGGCTACACCTTC. The V call is TRBV30, the J call TRBJ1-2; D remains ambiguous. This CDR3 region has 14 residues. Germline loops: CDR1 GTSNPN, CDR2 SVGIG (reference sequence). Trimming removed 2 bases from V and 8 bases from J, with 18 bases in between.

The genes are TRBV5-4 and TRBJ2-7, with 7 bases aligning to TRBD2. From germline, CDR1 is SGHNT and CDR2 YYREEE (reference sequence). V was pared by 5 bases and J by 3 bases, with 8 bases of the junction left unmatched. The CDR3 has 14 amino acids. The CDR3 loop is CASRAGTTNYEQYF. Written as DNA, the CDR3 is TGTGCCAGCAGAGCCGGGACTACCAACTACGAGCAGTACTTC.

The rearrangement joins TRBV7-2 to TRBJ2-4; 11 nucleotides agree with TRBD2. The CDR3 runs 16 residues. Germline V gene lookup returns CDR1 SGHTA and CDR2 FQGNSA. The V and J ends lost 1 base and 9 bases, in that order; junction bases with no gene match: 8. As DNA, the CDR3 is TGTGCCAGCAGCTTAGTGGGGGCTAGCGGGAGGAGCATTCAGTACTTC. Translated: CASSLVGASGRSIQYF.

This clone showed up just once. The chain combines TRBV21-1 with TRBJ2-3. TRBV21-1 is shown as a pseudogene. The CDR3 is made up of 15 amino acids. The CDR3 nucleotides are TGTGCCAGCAGCAAAGGCTCGCTCGGCACAGATACGCAGTATTTT. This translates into CASSKGSLGTDTQYF.

The DNA for the CDR3 is TGTGCCAGTAGTAAAGGGGCTGAAGCTTTCTTT. This translates into CASSKGAEAFF. This sequence joins TRBV19 and TRBJ1-1; D perhaps matches TRBD1 (5 bases). The CDR3 is made up of 11 amino acids. The V gene lost 4 bases and the J gene lost 6 bases, with 6 bases spanning the gap. CDR1 and CDR2 from the germline V gene are LNHDA and SQIVND (reference sequence). Together with reference TRBV19 and TRBJ1-1, the CDR3 gives the full variable domain: DGGITQSPKYLFRKEGQNVTLSCEQNLNHDAMYWYRQDPGQGLRLIYYSQIVNDFQKGDIAEGYSVSREKKESFPLTVTSAQKNPTAFYLCASSKGAEAFFGQGTRLTVV.

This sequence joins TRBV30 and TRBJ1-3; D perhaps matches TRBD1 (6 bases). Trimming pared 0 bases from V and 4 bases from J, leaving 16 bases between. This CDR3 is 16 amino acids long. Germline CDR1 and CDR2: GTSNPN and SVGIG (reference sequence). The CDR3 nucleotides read TGTGCCTGGAGTGTATCCCGGACAGTCTCGGGAAACACCATATATTTT. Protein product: CAWSVSRTVSGNTIYF.

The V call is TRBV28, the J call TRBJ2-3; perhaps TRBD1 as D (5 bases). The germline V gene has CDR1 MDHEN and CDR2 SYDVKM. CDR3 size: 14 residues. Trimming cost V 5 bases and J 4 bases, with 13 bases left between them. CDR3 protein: CASSQTAGPDTQYF. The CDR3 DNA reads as TGTGCCAGCAGTCAGACCGCAGGGCCAGATACGCAGTATTTT.

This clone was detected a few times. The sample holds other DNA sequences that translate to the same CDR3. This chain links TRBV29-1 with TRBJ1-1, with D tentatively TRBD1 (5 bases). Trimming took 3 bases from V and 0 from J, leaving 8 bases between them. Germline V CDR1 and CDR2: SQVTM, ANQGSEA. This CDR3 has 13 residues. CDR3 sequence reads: CSVEGRMNTEAFF. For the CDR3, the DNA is TGCAGCGTTGAGGGACGAATGAACACTGAAGCTTTCTTT.

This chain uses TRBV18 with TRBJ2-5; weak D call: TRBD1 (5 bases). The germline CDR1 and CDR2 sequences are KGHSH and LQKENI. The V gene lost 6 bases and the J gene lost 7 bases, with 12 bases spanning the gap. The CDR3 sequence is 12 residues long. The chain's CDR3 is CASSQGQGTQYF. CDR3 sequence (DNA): TGTGCCAGCTCCCAAGGTCAGGGGACCCAGTACTTC.